The 25 T cell receptor beta chains presented below share a single source sample, sequenced in a study of T cell responses to AZD1222 COVID-19 vaccine. Some clones are missing from TCRdb's copy, which holds only in-frame ones; the method was immunoSEQ multiplex PCR. This sample has about 100,000 clones, with around 89% found just once. The sequences come from peripheral blood, collected on day 0 of AZD1222 vaccination. These receptors were taken from an adult in good health.

Written as DNA, the CDR3 is TGTGCCTGGAGTCCTTGGGAGGGGGATAATGAAAAACTGTTTTTT. Protein sequence: CAWSPWEGDNEKLFF. J is TRBJ1-4 and V is TRBV30; weak D call: TRBD1 (6 bases). The CDR3 spans 15 residues. V was shortened by 2 bases and J by 4 bases, with 14 bases between the two germline ends. CDR1 is GTSNPN and CDR2 is SVGIG in the germline V gene (reference sequence).

The gene calls are TRBV29-1 and TRBJ2-1, with D hard to call. Germline assignment: CDR1 SQVTM and CDR2 ANQGSEA. The CDR3 has 14 amino acids. V was clipped by 6 bases and J by 5 bases, with 17 bases between them. CDR3 region: CSVAPDGYHNEQFF. For the CDR3, the DNA is TGCAGCGTGGCCCCGGACGGTTATCACAATGAGCAGTTCTTC.

J is TRBJ1-1 and V is TRBV9, with 9 positions matching TRBD1. This CDR3 is built from 15 residues. Germline V gene data show CDR1 as SGDLS and CDR2 as YYNGEE. V lost 0 bases to trimming and J lost 3 bases; unmatched junction nucleotides: 3. The CDR3 DNA sequence: TGTGCCAGCAGCGTAGGGACAGGGGTATACACTGAAGCTTTCTTT. It yields the protein CASSVGTGVYTEAFF.

Regarding this clone: Relative to the germline gene, one junction end is altered; a read error may explain this. The chain has TRBV3-1 (or the pseudogene TRBV3-2) and TRBJ2-3; D might be TRBD2 (5 bases). CDR1 and CDR2 (germline): LGHDT, YNNKEL (reference sequence). This CDR3 is 14 amino acids long. This chain's CDR3 is CASSQGWETDTQYF. The DNA for the CDR3 is TGTGCCAGCAGTCAAGGTTGGGAGACAGATACGCAGTATTTT.

J is TRBJ1-4 and V is TRBV5-1, with D possibly matching TRBD1 (5 bases). Germline CDR1 reads SGHRS; CDR2 reads YFSETQ. This CDR3 has 14 residues. V was pared by 5 bases and J by 0 bases, with 8 bases between. The CDR3 reads CASRTDATNEKLFF. In DNA, the CDR3 is TGCGCCAGCAGGACAGATGCAACTAATGAAAAACTGTTTTTT.

The CDR3 reads CASSLTGSSGNTIYF. In DNA, the CDR3 is TGCGCCAGCAGTTTGACAGGGTCCTCTGGAAACACCATATATTTT. The chain has TRBV23-1 and TRBJ1-3; TRBD1 matches at 7 bases. TRBV23-1 is an ORF for which the function is uncertain. The CDR3 extends over 15 amino acids. Trimming removed 5 bases from V and 0 bases from J; junction bases left unmatched: 4.

The chain links TRBV19 to TRBJ2-7; tentative D call: TRBD2 (6 bases). CDR3 size: 15 residues. The germline V gene encodes CDR1 LNHDA and CDR2 SQIVND (reference sequence). The V end lost 6 bases, the J end lost 7 bases, and 22 bases lay between the germline ends. CDR3 nucleotides: TGTGCCAGTAGGACAACTCGGGACTCCCCGAATGAGCAGTACTTC. It codes for CASRTTRDSPNEQYF.

This clone was found once. This rearrangement joins TRBV20-1 to TRBJ2-5, with D possibly TRBD2 on 5 matching bases. This CDR3 is 11 amino acids long. Trimming shortened V by 6 bases and J by 3 bases, and 8 bases separated the two germline ends. Germline loops: CDR1 DFQATT, CDR2 SNEGSKA (reference sequence). DNA of the CDR3: TGCAGTGCCCCAGCGGAAGAGACCCAGTACTTC. This sequence encodes CSAPAEETQYF.

The chain couples TRBV6-5 to TRBJ1-1; D remains unclear. CDR1 is MNHEY and CDR2 is SVGAGI in the germline V gene. This CDR3 is built from 11 residues. Trimming shortened V by 6 bases and J by 1 base, and 3 bases separated the two germline ends. The CDR3 nucleotides are TGTGCCAGCAGAGAGAACACTGAAGCTTTCTTT. It codes for CASRENTEAFF.

The CDR3 coding sequence is TGTGCCAGCAGTTTATCATCGTGGTCTGCACACACAGATACGCAGTATTTT. This sequence encodes CASSLSSWSAHTDTQYF. The V and J genes are TRBV27 and TRBJ2-3; D call uncertain. Germline V gene sequence: CDR1 MNHEY, CDR2 SMNVEV (reference sequence). V shed 0 bases and J shed 2 bases, with 15 bases lying between them. The CDR3 is made up of 17 amino acids.

The chain is built from TRBV10-3 and TRBJ2-6, with a tentative D call TRBD1 (6 bases). The CDR3 totals 14 residues. Per germline, CDR1 ENHRY and CDR2 SYGVKD. V was clipped by 9 bases and J by 0 bases, with 9 bases between them. The CDR3 loop reads CAIQGVSGANVLTF. The CDR3 nucleotides are TGTGCCATACAGGGAGTCTCTGGGGCCAACGTCCTGACTTTC.

The genes are TRBV4-1 and TRBJ1-4; the D gene is possibly TRBD1 (5 bases). This CDR3 has 19 residues. Deletions cut 0 bases from V and 0 bases from J, with 17 bases between. The V gene's germline CDR1 is MGHRA and CDR2 YSYEKL. The chain's CDR3 is CASSQDMQGPTATNEKLFF. The CDR3 nucleotides are TGCGCCAGCAGCCAAGATATGCAGGGACCAACTGCAACTAATGAAAAACTGTTTTTT.

This chain connects TRBV7-9 to TRBJ2-1; the D is unclear. CDR3 length: 14 amino acids. Trimming pared 2 bases from V and 6 bases from J, leaving 11 bases between. The germline CDR1 and CDR2 sequences are SEHNR and FQNEAQ (reference sequence). The CDR3 region is CASSLSLVSNEQFF. The DNA for the CDR3 is TGTGCCAGCAGCTTAAGCCTAGTTAGCAATGAGCAGTTCTTC.

In DNA, the CDR3 is TGTGCCAGCAGCTCATTACCCGGGACTAGCAACGATACGCAGTATTTT. Translating gives CASSSLPGTSNDTQYF. The rearrangement joins TRBV7-9 to TRBJ2-3; TRBD2 matches at 9 bases. Trimming removed 4 bases from V and 6 bases from J; junction bases left unmatched: 11. The CDR3 loop spans 16 amino acids. CDR1 is SEHNR and CDR2 is FQNEAQ in the germline V gene (reference sequence).

The CDR3 DNA reads TGTGCCTGGAGTGTTTCGGTAGACACTGAAGCTTTCTTT. Its protein product is CAWSVSVDTEAFF. The chain joins TRBV30 to TRBJ1-1; no clear D gene. V lost 0 bases and J 3 bases, leaving 8 bases between the germline ends. Germline CDR1 GTSNPN, CDR2 SVGIG (reference sequence). The CDR3 spans 13 residues.

This sequence joins TRBV5-5 and TRBJ1-3, with TRBD1 matching 9 bases. From germline, CDR1 is SGHKS and CDR2 YYEKEE (reference sequence). The CDR3 consists of 13 residues. J was trimmed by 8 bases and V by 0 bases; bases with no gene match: 0. The CDR3 loop is CASSLGQGDTIYF. As DNA, the CDR3 is TGTGCCAGCAGCTTGGGACAGGGGGACACCATATATTTT. Filled out from reference TRBV5-5 and TRBJ1-3, the complete variable domain reads DAGVTQSPTHLIKTRGQQVTLRCSPISGHKSVSWYQQVLGQGPQFIFQYYEKEERGRGNFPDRFSARQFPNYSSELNVNALLLGDSALYLCASSLGQGDTIYFGEGSWLTVV.

This chain uses TRBV7-6 with TRBJ2-3; TRBD2 aligns across 15 bases. The CDR3 consists of 20 residues. V trimming: 0 bases; J trimming: 2 bases; junction bases outside the gene matches: 9. Germline V lookup: CDR1 SGHVS, CDR2 FNYEAQ. CDR3 sequence: CASSLASGLAGGRFTDTQYF. In nucleotides, the CDR3 is TGTGCCAGCAGCTTAGCTTCCGGACTAGCGGGAGGGAGATTCACAGATACGCAGTATTTT. Full variable domain (outside the CDR3, taken from reference TRBV7-6 and TRBJ2-3): GAGVSQSPRYKVTKRGQDVALRCDPISGHVSLYWYRQALGQGPEFLTYFNYEAQQDKSGLPNDRFSAERPEGSISTLTIQRTEQRDSAMYRCASSLASGLAGGRFTDTQYFGPGTRLTVL.

This chain connects TRBV19 to TRBJ1-2; D unresolved. CDR3 length: 12 residues. The germline V gene encodes CDR1 LNHDA and CDR2 SQIVND (reference sequence). Trimming stripped 3 bases from V and 2 bases from J, with 4 bases between. The DNA of the CDR3 is TGTGCCAGTAGTATCAACAACTATGGCTACACCTTC. Residues: CASSINNYGYTF.

This chain connects TRBV28 to TRBJ1-2; 7 bases are a match to TRBD1. The CDR3 length is 12 residues. V shed 4 bases and J 14 bases; nucleotides not matched to a gene: 10. In germline, CDR1 is MDHEN, CDR2 SYDVKM. The CDR3 is CASSSTTGSRTF. The CDR3 DNA follows: TGTGCCAGCAGTTCAACGACAGGGTCAAGGACCTTC.

The gene calls are TRBV6-5 and TRBJ2-7, with 7 bases matching TRBD2. Germline-derived CDR1 and CDR2 are MNHEY and SVGAGI. V lost 4 bases and J lost 3; bases outside the gene matches: 12. This CDR3 contains 16 residues. The CDR3 DNA follows: TGTGCCAGCAGTTTCGTGGGCGGGAGTTCGAACTACGAGCAGTACTTC. Its translation: CASSFVGGSSNYEQYF.

CDR3 amino acids: CASSFGQGIHSPLHF. The CDR3 nucleotides are TGTGCCAGCAGTTTCGGACAGGGGATCCATTCACCCCTCCACTTT. V gene TRBV6-5 combines with J gene TRBJ1-6, with TRBD1 identical over 9 bases. V dropped 4 bases and J dropped 8; count of bases not matched to a gene: 6. This CDR3 is built from 15 residues. The germline CDR1 and CDR2 sequences are MNHEY and SVGAGI.

V usage is TRBV4-2 and J usage is TRBJ1-4; D is undetermined. V lost 0 bases and J 5 bases, leaving 10 bases between the germline ends. Germline V CDR1 and CDR2: LGHNA, YNFKEQ. The CDR3 consists of 15 residues. DNA of the CDR3: TGTGCCAGCAGCCAAGATGGAAGCCCGAATGAAAAACTGTTTTTT. This codes for CASSQDGSPNEKLFF.

The V call is TRBV2, the J call TRBJ1-5; TRBD1 aligns across 10 bases. CDR1 and CDR2 (germline): SNHLY, FYNNEI. The CDR3 is made up of 14 amino acids. V dropped 10 bases and J dropped 3; count of bases not matched to a gene: 6. The CDR3 coding sequence is TGTGCCATCCGGGACAGGGGTGCCAATCAGCCCCAGCATTTT. Its translation is CAIRDRGANQPQHF.

The chain has TRBV2 and TRBJ2-7; D may be TRBD1 or TRBD2 (6 bases each). The CDR3 loop spans 17 amino acids. Per germline, CDR1 SNHLY and CDR2 FYNNEI. V gave up 2 bases and J gave up 3 bases, with 20 bases separating them. CDR3 bases: TGTGCCAGCAGTGAAACAGGGTTACCGCCGGGAGACTACGAGCAGTACTTC. Translating gives CASSETGLPPGDYEQYF.

This clone was seen more than once but under ten times. The rearrangement uses TRBV27 and TRBJ2-2, with no clear D. Germline V gene lookup returns CDR1 MNHEY and CDR2 SMNVEV (reference sequence). The CDR3 has 11 residues. Deletions cut 4 bases from V and 7 bases from J, with 4 bases between. The CDR3 is CASSSFGELFF. The CDR3 DNA is TGTGCCAGCAGTTCGTTCGGGGAGCTGTTTTTT.